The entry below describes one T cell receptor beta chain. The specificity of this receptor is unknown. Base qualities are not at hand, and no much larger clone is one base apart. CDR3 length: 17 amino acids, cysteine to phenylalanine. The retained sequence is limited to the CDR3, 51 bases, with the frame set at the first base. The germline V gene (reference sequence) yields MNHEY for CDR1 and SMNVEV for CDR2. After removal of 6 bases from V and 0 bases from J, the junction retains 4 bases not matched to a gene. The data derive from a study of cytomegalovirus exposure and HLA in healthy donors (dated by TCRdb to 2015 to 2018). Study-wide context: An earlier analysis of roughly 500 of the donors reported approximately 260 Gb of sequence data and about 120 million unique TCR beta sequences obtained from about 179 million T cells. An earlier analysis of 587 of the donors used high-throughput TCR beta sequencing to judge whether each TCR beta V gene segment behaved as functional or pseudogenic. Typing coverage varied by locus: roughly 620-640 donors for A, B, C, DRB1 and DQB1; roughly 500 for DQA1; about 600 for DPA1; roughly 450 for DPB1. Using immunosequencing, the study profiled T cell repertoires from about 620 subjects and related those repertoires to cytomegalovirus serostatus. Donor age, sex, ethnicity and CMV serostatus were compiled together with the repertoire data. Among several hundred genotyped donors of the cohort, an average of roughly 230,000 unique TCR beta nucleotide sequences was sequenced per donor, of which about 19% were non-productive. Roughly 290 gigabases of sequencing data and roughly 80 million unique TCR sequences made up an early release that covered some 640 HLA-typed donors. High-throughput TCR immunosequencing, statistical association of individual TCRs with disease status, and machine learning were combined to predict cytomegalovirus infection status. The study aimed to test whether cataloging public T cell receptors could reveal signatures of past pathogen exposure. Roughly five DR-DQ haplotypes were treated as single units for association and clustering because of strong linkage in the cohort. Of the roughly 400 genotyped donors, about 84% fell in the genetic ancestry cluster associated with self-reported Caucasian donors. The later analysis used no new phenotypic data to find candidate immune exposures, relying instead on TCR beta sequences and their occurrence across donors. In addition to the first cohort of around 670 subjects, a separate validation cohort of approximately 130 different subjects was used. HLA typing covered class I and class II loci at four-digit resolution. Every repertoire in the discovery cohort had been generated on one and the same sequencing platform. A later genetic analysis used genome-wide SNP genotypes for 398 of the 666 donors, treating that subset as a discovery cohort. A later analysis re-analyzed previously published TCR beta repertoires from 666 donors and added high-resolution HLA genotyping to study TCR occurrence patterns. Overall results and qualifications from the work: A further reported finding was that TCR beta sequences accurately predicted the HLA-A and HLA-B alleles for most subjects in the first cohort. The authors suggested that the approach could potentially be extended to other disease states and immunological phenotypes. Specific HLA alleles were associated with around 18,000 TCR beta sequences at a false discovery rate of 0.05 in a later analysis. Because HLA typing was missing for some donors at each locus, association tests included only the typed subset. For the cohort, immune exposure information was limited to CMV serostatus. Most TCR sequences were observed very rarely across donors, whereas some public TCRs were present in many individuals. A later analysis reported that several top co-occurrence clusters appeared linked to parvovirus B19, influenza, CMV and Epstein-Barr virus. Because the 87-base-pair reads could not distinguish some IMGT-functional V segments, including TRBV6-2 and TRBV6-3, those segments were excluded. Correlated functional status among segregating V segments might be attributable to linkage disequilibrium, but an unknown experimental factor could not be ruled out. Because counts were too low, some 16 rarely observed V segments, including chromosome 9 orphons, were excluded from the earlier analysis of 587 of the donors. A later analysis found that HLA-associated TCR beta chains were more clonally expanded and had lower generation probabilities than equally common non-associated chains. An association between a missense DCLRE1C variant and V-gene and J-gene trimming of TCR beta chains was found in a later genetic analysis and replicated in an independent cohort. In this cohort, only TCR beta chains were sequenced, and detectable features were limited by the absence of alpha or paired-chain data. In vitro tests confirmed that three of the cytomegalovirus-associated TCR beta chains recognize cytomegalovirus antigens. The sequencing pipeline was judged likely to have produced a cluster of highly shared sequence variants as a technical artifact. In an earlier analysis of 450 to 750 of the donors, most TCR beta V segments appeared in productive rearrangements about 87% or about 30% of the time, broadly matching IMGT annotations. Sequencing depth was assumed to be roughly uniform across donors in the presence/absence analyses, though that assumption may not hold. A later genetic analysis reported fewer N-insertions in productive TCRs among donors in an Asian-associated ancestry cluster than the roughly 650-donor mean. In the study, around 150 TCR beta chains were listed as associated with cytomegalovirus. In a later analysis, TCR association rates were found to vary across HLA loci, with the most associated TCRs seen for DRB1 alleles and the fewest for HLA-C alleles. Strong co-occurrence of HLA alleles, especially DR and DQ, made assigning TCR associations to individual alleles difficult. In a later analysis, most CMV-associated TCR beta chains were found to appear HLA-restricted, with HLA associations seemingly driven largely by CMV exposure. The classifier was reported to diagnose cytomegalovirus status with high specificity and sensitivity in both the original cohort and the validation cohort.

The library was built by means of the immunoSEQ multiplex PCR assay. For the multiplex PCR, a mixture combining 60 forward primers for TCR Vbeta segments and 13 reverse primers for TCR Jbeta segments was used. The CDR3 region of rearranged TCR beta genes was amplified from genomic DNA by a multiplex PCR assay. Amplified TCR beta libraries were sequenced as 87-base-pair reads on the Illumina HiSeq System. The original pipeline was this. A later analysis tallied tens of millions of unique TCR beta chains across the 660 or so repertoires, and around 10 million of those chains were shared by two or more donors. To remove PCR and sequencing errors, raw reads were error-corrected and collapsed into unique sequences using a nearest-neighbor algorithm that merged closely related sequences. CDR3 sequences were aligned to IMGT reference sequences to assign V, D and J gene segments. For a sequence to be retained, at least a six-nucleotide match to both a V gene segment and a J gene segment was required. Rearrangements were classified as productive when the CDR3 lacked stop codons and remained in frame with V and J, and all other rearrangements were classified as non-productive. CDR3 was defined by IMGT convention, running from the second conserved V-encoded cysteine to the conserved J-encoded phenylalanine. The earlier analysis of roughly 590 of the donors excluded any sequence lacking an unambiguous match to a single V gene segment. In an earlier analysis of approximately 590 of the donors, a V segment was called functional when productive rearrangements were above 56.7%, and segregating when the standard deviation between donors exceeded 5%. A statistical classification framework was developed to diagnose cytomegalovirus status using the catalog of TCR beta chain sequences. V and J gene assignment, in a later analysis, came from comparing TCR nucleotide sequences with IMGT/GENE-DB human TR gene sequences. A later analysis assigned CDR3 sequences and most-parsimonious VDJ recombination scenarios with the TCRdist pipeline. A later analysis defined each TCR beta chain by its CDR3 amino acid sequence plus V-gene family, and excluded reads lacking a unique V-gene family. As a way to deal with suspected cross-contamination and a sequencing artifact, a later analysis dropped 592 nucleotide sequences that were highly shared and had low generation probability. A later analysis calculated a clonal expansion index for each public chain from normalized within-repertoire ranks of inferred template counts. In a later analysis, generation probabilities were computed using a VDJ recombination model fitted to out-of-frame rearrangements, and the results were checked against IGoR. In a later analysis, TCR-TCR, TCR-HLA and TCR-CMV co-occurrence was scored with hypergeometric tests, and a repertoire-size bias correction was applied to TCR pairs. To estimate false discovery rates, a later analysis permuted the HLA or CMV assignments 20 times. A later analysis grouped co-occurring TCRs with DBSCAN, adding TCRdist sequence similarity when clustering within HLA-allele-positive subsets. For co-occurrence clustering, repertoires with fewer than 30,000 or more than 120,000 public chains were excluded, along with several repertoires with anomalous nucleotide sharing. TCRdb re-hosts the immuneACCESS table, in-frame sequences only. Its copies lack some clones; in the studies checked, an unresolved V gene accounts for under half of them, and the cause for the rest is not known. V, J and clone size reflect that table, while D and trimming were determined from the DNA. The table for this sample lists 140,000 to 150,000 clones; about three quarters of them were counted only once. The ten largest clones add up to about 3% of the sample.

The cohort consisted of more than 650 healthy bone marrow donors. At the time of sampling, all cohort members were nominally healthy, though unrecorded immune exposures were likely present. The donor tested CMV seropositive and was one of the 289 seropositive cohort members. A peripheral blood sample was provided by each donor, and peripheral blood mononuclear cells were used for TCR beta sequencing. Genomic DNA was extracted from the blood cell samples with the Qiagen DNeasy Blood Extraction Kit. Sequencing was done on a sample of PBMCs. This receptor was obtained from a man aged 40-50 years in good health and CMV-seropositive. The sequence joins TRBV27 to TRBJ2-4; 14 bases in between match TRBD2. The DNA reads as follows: TGTGCCAGCAGCCCCGGACTAGCGGGAGGAGCCAAAAACATTCAGTACTTC. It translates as CASSPGLAGGAKNIQYF.